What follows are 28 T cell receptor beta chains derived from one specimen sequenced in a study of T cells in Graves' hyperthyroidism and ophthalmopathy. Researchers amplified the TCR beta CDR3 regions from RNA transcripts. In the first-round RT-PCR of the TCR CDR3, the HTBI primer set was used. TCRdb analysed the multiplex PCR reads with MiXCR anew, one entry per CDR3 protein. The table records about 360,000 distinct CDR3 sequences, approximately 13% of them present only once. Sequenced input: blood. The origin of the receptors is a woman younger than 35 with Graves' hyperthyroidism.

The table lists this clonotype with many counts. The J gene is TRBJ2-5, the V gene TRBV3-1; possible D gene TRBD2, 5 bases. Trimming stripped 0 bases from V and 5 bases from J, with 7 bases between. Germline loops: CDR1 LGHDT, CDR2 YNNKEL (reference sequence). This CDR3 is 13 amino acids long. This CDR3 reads CASSQDSVETQYF. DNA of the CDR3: TGTGCCAGCAGCCAAGATAGCGTGGAGACCCAGTACTTC.

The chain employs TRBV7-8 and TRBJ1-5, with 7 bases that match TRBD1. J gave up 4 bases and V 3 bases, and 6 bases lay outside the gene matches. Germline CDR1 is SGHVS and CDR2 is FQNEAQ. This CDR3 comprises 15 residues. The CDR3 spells CASSLGRGKNQPQHF. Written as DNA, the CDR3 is TGTGCCAGCAGCTTGGGCAGGGGGAAGAATCAGCCCCAGCATTTT.

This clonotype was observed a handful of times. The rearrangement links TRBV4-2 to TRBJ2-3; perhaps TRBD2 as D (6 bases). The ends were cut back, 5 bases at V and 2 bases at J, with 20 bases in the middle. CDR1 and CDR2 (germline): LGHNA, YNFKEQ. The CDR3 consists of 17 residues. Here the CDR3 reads CASSERLVSPITDTQYF. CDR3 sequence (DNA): TGTGCCAGCAGCGAAAGACTAGTTTCGCCCATCACAGATACGCAGTATTTT.

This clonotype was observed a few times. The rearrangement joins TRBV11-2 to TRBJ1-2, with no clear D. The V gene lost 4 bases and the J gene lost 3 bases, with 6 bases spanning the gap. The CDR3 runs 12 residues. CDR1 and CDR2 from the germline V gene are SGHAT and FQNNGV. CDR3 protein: CASSSLDYGYTF. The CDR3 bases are TGTGCCAGCAGCTCCCTAGACTATGGCTACACCTTC.

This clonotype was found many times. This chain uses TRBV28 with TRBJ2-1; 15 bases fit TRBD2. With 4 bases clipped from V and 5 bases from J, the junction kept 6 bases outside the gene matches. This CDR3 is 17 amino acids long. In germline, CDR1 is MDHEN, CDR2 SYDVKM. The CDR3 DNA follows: TGTGCCAGCAGTTCCGGGACTAGCGGGAGGAGCGACAATGAGCAGTTCTTC. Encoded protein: CASSSGTSGRSDNEQFF.

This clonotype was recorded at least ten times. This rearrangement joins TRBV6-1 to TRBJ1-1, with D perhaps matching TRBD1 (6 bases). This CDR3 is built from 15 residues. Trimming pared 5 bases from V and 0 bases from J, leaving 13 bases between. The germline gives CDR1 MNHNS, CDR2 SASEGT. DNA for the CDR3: TGTGCCAGCAGTTATTCTGGGGGCTTGAACACTGAAGCTTTCTTT. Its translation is CASSYSGGLNTEAFF.

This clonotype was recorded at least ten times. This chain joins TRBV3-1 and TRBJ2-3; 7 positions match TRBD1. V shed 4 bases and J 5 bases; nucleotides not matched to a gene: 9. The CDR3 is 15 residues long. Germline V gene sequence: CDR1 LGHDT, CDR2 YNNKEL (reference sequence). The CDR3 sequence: CASSPSDRERDTQYF. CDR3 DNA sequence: TGTGCCAGCAGCCCATCTGACAGGGAACGAGATACGCAGTATTTT.

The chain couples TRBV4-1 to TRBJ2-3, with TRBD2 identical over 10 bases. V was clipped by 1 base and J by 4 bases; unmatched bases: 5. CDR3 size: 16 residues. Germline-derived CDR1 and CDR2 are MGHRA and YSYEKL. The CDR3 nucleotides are TGCGCCAGCAGCCAAGGGAATAGCGGGGGGTCAGATACGCAGTATTTT. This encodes CASSQGNSGGSDTQYF.

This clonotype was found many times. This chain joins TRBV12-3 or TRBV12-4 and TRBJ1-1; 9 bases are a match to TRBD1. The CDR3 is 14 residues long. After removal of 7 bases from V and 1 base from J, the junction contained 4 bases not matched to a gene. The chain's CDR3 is CASTQGAQNTEAFF. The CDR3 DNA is TGTGCCAGCACACAGGGGGCGCAGAACACTGAAGCTTTCTTT.

In DNA form, the CDR3 reads TGTGCCAGTCCGACCCTTGCAGGGGAGCTGTTTTTT. Residues: CASPTLAGELFF. The chain recombines TRBV19 with TRBJ2-2; D is unresolved. The V end was cut by 8 bases, the J end by 8 bases, with 12 bases between. The length of the CDR3 is 12 residues. Germline V gene lookup returns CDR1 LNHDA and CDR2 SQIVND (reference sequence).

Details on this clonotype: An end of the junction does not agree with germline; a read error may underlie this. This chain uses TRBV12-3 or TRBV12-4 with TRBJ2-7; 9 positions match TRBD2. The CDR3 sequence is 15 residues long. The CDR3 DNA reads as TGTGCCAGCAGCTTAGAAGCGGGGGGCCTCTACGAGCAGTACTTC. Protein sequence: CASSLEAGGLYEQYF.

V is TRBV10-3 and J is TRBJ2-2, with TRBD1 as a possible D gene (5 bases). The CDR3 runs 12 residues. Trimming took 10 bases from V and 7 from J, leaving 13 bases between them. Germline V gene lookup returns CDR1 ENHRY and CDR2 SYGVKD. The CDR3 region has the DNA TGTGCCACCTCAGGGTCTGGCGGGGAGCTGTTTTTT. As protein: CATSGSGGELFF.

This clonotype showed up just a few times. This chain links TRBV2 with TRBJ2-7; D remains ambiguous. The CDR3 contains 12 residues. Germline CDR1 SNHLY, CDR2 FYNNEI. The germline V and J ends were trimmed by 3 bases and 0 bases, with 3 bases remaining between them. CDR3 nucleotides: TGTGCCAGCAGTGACAACTCCTACGAGCAGTACTTC. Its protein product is CASSDNSYEQYF. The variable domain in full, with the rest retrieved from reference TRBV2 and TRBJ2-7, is EPEVTQTPSHQVTQMGQEVILRCVPISNHLYFYWYRQILGQKVEFLVSFYNNEISEKSEIFDDQFSVERPDGSNFTLKIRSTKLEDSAMYFCASSDNSYEQYFGPGTRLTVT.

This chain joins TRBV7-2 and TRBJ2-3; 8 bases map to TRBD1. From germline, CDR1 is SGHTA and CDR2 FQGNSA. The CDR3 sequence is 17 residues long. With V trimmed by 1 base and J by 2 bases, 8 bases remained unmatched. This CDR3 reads CASSLVGQGAPTDTQYF. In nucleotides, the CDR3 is TGTGCCAGCAGCTTAGTCGGCCAGGGGGCACCCACAGATACGCAGTATTTT.

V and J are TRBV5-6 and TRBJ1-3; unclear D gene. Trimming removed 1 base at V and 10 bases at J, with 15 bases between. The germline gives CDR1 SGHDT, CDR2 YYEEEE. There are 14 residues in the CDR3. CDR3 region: CASSLSATRPTIYF. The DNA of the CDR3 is TGTGCCAGCAGCTTGTCGGCGACGCGACCGACCATATATTTT.

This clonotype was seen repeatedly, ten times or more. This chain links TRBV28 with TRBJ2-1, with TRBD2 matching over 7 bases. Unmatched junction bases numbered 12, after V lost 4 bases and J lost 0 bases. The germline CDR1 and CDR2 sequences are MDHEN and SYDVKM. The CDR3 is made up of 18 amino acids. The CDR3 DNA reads TGTGCCAGCAGTTCATCTATAGCGGGCGCCAGCTCCTACAATGAGCAGTTCTTC. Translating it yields CASSSSIAGASSYNEQFF.

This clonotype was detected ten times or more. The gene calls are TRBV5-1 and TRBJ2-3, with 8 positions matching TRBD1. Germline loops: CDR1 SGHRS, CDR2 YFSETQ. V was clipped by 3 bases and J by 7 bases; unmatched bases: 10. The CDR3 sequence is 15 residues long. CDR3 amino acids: CASSSPGTGGNTQYF. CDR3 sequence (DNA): TGCGCCAGCAGCTCCCCCGGGACAGGCGGGAATACGCAGTATTTT. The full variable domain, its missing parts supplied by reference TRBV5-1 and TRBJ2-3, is KAGVTQTPRYLIKTRGQQVTLSCSPISGHRSVSWYQQTPGQGLQFLFEYFSETQRNKGNFPGRFSGRQFSNSRSEMNVSTLELGDSALYLCASSSPGTGGNTQYFGPGTRLTVL.

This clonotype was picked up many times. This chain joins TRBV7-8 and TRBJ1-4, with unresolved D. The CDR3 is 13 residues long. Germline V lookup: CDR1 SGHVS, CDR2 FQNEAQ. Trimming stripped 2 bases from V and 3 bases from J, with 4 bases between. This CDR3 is CASSLPSNEKLFF. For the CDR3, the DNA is TGTGCCAGCAGCTTACCATCTAATGAAAAACTGTTTTTT.

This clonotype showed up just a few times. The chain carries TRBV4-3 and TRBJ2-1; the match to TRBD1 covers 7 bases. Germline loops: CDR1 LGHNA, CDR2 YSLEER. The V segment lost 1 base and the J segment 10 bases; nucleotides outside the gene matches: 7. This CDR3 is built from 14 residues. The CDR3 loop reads CASSQGQGQWEQFF. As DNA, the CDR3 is TGCGCCAGCAGCCAAGGACAGGGCCAATGGGAGCAGTTCTTC.

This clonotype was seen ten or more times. CDR3 residues: CASSLTVSSTDTQYF. CDR3 coding DNA: TGCGCCAGCAGCTTGACAGTGTCTAGCACAGATACGCAGTATTTT. This chain joins TRBV5-1 and TRBJ2-3; D unresolved. The CDR3 sequence is 15 residues long. V dropped 1 base and J dropped 0 bases, with 9 bases sitting between them. Per the germline V gene, CDR1 is SGHRS and CDR2 is YFSETQ.

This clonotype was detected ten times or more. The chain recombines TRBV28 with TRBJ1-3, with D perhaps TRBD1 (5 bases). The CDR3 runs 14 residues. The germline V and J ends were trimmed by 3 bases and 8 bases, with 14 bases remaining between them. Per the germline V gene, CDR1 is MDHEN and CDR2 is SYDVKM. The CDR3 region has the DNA TGTGCCAGCAGTTTGGGTCAGGGCAGCTACACCATATATTTT. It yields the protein CASSLGQGSYTIYF.

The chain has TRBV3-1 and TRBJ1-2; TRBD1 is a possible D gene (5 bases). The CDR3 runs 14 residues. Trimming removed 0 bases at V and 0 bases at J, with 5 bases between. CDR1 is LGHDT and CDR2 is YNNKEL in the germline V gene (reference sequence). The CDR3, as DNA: TGTGCCAGCAGCCAAGAGGGGGCTAACTATGGCTACACCTTC. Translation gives CASSQEGANYGYTF. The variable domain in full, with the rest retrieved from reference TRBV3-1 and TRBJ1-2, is DTAVSQTPKYLVTQMGNDKSIKCEQNLGHDTMYWYKQDSKKFLKIMFSYNNKELIINETVPNRFSPKSPDKAHLNLHINSLELGDSAVYFCASSQEGANYGYTFGSGTRLTVV.

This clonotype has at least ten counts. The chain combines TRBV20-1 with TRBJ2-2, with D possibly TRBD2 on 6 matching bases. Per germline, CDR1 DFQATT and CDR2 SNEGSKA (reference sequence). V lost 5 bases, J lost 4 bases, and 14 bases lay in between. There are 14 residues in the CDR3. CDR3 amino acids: CSAWRAGFTGELFF. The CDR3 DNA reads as TGCAGTGCTTGGCGGGCGGGATTCACCGGGGAGCTGTTTTTT.

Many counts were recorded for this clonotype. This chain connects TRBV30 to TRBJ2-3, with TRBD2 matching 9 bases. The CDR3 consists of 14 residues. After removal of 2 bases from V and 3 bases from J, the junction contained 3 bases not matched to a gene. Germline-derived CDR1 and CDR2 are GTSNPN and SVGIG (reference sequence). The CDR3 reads CAWSLTSGTDTQYF. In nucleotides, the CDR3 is TGTGCCTGGAGTTTAACTAGCGGGACAGATACGCAGTATTTT. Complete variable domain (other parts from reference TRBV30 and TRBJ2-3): SQTIHQWPATLVQPVGSPLSLECTVEGTSNPNLYWYRQAAGRGLQLLFYSVGIGQISSEVPQNLSASRPQDRQFILSSKKLLLSDSGFYLCAWSLTSGTDTQYFGPGTRLTVL.

In nucleotides, the CDR3 is TGCGCCAGCAGCGATCCGGGACAGGGTAGGACCGGGGAGCTGTTTTTT. Its translation: CASSDPGQGRTGELFF. This chain uses TRBV5-1 with TRBJ2-2, with 9 nucleotides matching TRBD1. Looked up from germline, CDR1 is SGHRS and CDR2 is YFSETQ. V lost 4 bases and J lost 5; bases outside the gene matches: 9. The CDR3 spans 16 residues.

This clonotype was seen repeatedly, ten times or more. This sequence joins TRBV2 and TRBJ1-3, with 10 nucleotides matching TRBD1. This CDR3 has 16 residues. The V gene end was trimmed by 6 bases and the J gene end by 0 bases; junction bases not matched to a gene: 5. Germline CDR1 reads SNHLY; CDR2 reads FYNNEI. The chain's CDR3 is CASRYRDRGSGNTIYF. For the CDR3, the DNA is TGTGCCAGCAGGTACCGGGACAGGGGCTCTGGAAACACCATATATTTT.

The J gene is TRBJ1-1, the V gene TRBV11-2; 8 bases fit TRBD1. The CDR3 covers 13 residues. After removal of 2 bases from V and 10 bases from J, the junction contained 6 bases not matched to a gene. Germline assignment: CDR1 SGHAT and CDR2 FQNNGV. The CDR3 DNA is TGTGCCAGCAGCTTATCAGGGGGCAGAGGAGCTTTCTTT. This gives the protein CASSLSGGRGAFF.

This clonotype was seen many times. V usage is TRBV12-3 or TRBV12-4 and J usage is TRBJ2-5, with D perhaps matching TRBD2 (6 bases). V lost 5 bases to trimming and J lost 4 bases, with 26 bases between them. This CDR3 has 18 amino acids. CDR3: CASSLGGGSGEERETQYF. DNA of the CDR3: TGTGCCAGCAGTCTTGGCGGTGGTAGCGGCGAGGAACGAGAGACCCAGTACTTC.